This record concerns one T cell receptor beta chain sequence. Produced via immunoSEQ multiplex PCR; TCRdb's table is partial and in-frame only. Of just under 80,000 clones in the sample, over 85% were seen once. The sample comes from a study of T cell changes during pregnancy in multiple sclerosis. Source: peripheral blood, taken in the second trimester of pregnancy. The origin of this receptor is a female donor in good health, enrolled as a control in a pregnancy study.

The CDR3 sequence: CATSRDPFTSGGYNEQFF. The CDR3 nucleotides are TGTGCCACCAGCAGAGACCCCTTTACTAGCGGGGGCTACAATGAGCAGTTCTTC. The chain joins TRBV15 to TRBJ2-1; 11 nucleotides match TRBD2. CDR1 is LNHNV, CDR2 YYDKDF, per germline (reference sequence). The trim removed 0 bases at V and 3 bases at J, leaving 7 bases unmatched. The CDR3 extends over 18 amino acids.